This TCR beta chain was captured in a study of T cell changes during pregnancy in multiple sclerosis. CDR3 length equals 17 residues. Germline V gene data show CDR1 as SGHDT and CDR2 as YYEEEE. V lost 1 base to trimming and J lost 0 bases, with 16 bases between them. Measured with immunoSEQ multiplex PCR; TCRdb has only the in-frame clones, and not every one. The sample includes tens of thousands of clones, around 93% of them seen just once. This clone has a single count. Specimen: CD4+ T cells from peripheral blood mononuclear cells, collected in the first trimester of pregnancy. This clonotype was sampled from a female donor with multiple sclerosis, enrolled in a pregnancy study. The chain links TRBV5-6 to TRBJ1-2, with a weak D call TRBD1 (6 bases). The CDR3 nucleotides read TGTGCCAGCAGCTTGATTGACAGGCGATTAGCTAACTATGGCTACACCTTC. Translated, it gives CASSLIDRRLANYGYTF.